Here is one TCR beta chain with its context. The individuals who served as donors were healthy Caucasians living in Russia, aged about 6 to 95. The trim removed 6 bases at V and 5 bases at J, leaving 3 bases unmatched. The CDR3 consists of 13 residues. The sample comes from a study of blood T cells in healthy people across ages. The authors ran a second PCR of about 6 to 11 cycles using a sample-barcoded 5' primer and a J-beta primer mix. TCRdb re-called the 5' RACE reads through MiXCR, storing one row per CDR3 protein. In the table there are 710,000 or so distinct CDR3 sequences, around 32% of which are singletons.

The source is a woman of 80 years or more in good health. The sequencing sample was made of blood. V is TRBV12-3 or TRBV12-4 and J is TRBJ2-2, with 7 bases fitting TRBD2. The CDR3 sequence is CASRGEGTGELFF. As DNA, the CDR3 is TGTGCCAGCAGAGGGGAGGGGACCGGGGAGCTGTTTTTT.